This TCR beta chain comes out of a study of T cell changes during pregnancy in multiple sclerosis. Clones were read by immunoSEQ multiplex PCR, and TCRdb kept only the in-frame ones, dropping some. This sample carries about 41,000 clones, 90% of them seen once, and the ten largest clones take around 6.3%. The source of this sequence is a female donor with multiple sclerosis, enrolled in a pregnancy study. Sample: CD8+ T cells from peripheral blood mononuclear cells, taken in the third trimester of pregnancy.

The DNA for the CDR3 is TGCGCCAGCAGCCACATTTCGGACAGGGAGACCTACGAGCAGTACTTC. It yields the protein CASSHISDRETYEQYF. V and J are TRBV5-1 and TRBJ2-7, with TRBD1 matching 8 bases. J lost 2 bases, V lost 4 bases, and 11 bases had no gene match. The CDR3 consists of 16 residues. Germline V gene data show CDR1 as SGHRS and CDR2 as YFSETQ. The variable domain in full, with the rest retrieved from reference TRBV5-1 and TRBJ2-7, is KAGVTQTPRYLIKTRGQQVTLSCSPISGHRSVSWYQQTPGQGLQFLFEYFSETQRNKGNFPGRFSGRQFSNSRSEMNVSTLELGDSALYLCASSHISDRETYEQYFGPGTRLTVT.